These T cell receptor beta chains were read from a single sample in a study of T cell responses to AZD1222 COVID-19 vaccine. TCRdb's copy holds only in-frame clones and misses some; the assay was immunoSEQ multiplex PCR. Counted here are more than 150,000 clones, around 92% occurring once; the ten biggest clones make up 8% to 13%. Material: peripheral blood, obtained on day 0 of AZD1222 vaccination. Every receptor here comes from an adult in good health. CDR3s include the opening cysteine and the closing phenylalanine or tryptophan. The order of the fields is CDR3 protein, CDR3 DNA, D gene, J gene, clone size, V gene. The D gene is left open where the match is weak. Size tells how often a clone was seen (once, few, many) or the class of an expanded clone, and some rows leave it out.

CDR3: CATAGTPASYNSPLHF
DNA: TGTGCCACTGCTGGGACCCCGGCCTCCTATAATTCACCCCTCCACTTT
D: NA
J: TRBJ1-6
size: NA
V: TRBV5-8

CDR3: CASSGGTGYGYTF
DNA: TGTGCCAGCAGCGGGGGGACCGGGTATGGCTACACCTTC
D: NA
J: TRBJ1-2
size: NA
V: TRBV9

CDR3: CASTEGRQPQHF
DNA: TGTGCCAGTACAGAGGGTAGGCAGCCCCAGCATTTT
D: NA
J: TRBJ1-5
size: NA
V: TRBV28

CDR3: CATAFSRTYGYTF
DNA: TGTGCCACAGCATTTTCCAGGACCTATGGCTACACCTTC
D: NA
J: TRBJ1-2
size: once
V: TRBV27

CDR3: CASSPTHGSYGYTF
DNA: TGTGCCAGCAGCCCGACCCACGGCTCCTATGGCTACACCTTC
D: NA
J: TRBJ1-2
size: NA
V: TRBV11-2

CDR3: CASSPEGSQETQYF
DNA: TGTGCCAGCAGCCCAGAGGGCAGCCAAGAGACCCAGTACTTC
D: NA
J: TRBJ2-5
size: NA
V: TRBV7-9

CDR3: CASSVGQGPSTDTQYF
DNA: TGCGCCAGCAGCGTGGGACAGGGCCCTAGCACAGATACGCAGTATTTT
D: TRBD1
J: TRBJ2-3
size: once
V: TRBV5-1

CDR3: CASSLSGQETQYF
DNA: TGTGCCAGCAGCTTGAGTGGCCAGGAGACCCAGTACTTC
D: NA
J: TRBJ2-5
size: NA
V: TRBV6-2/TRBV6-3

CDR3: CASSFFTGEEGYTF
DNA: TGTGCCAGCAGCTTCTTTACAGGGGAGGAAGGCTACACCTTC
D: TRBD1
J: TRBJ1-2
size: NA
V: TRBV7-9

CDR3: CASSLATDNQPQHF
DNA: TGTGCCAGCAGCTTGGCGACAGACAATCAGCCCCAGCATTTT
D: NA
J: TRBJ1-5
size: NA
V: TRBV5-5

CDR3: CASSGGDRGRAFF
DNA: TGTGCCAGCAGCGGAGGGGACAGGGGGCGAGCTTTCTTT
D: TRBD1
J: TRBJ1-1
size: NA
V: TRBV9

CDR3: CASSPTGFTDTQYF
DNA: TGTGCCAGCAGCCCCACCGGCTTCACAGATACGCAGTATTTT
D: NA
J: TRBJ2-3
size: NA
V: TRBV7-2

CDR3: CASSRDRETFF
DNA: TGTGCCAGCAGCAGGGACAGGGAAACTTTCTTT
D: TRBD1
J: TRBJ1-1
size: NA
V: TRBV12-3/TRBV12-4

CDR3: CASSPRRADTEAFF
DNA: TGTGCCAGCAGTCCGCGAAGGGCGGACACTGAAGCTTTCTTT
D: NA
J: TRBJ1-1
size: once
V: TRBV27

CDR3: CASSRRGTSGSGRDTQYF
DNA: TGTGCCAGCAGCCGTCGGGGGACTAGCGGGAGTGGTCGAGATACGCAGTATTTT
D: TRBD2
J: TRBJ2-3
size: once
V: TRBV7-9

CDR3: CASSMTVSNQPQHF
DNA: TGTGCCAGTAGTATGACAGTTAGCAATCAGCCCCAGCATTTT
D: NA
J: TRBJ1-5
size: NA
V: TRBV19

CDR3: CASSLGWGSGHEQYF
DNA: TGTGCCAGCAGCTTGGGTTGGGGGAGCGGCCACGAGCAGTACTTC
D: NA
J: TRBJ2-7
size: NA
V: TRBV5-8

CDR3: CASSQATRNTTDTQYF
DNA: TGTGCCAGCAGCCAAGCAACCCGAAATACCACAGATACGCAGTATTTT
D: NA
J: TRBJ2-3
size: NA
V: TRBV3-1/TRBV3-2

CDR3: CASSPDSMNTEAFF
DNA: TGTGCCAGCAGTCCTGACAGTATGAACACTGAAGCTTTCTTT
D: NA
J: TRBJ1-1
size: NA
V: TRBV28

CDR3: CASSLGQDGYGYTF
DNA: TGTGCCAGCAGCTTGGGGCAGGATGGCTATGGCTACACCTTC
D: NA
J: TRBJ1-2
size: NA
V: TRBV5-4

CDR3: CASSELASTNTEAFF
DNA: TGTGCCAGCAGTGAACTTGCGTCGACGAACACTGAAGCTTTCTTT
D: NA
J: TRBJ1-1
size: NA
V: TRBV25-1

CDR3: CASGTGGNYGYTF
DNA: TGTGCCAGCGGAACAGGGGGTAACTATGGCTACACCTTC
D: TRBD1
J: TRBJ1-2
size: NA
V: TRBV6-6

CDR3: CASSLKVIAGGTDTQYF
DNA: TGTGCCAGCAGCTTGAAGGTGATAGCGGGGGGCACAGATACGCAGTATTTT
D: TRBD2
J: TRBJ2-3
size: NA
V: TRBV5-8